The entry below describes one TCR beta chain. The data were taken from a study of blood T cell repertoires in COVID-19. Some clones are missing from TCRdb's copy, which holds only in-frame ones; the method was immunoSEQ multiplex PCR. The sample has about 180,000 clones, 84% seen once; the top ten hold approximately 14%. In germline, CDR1 is MNHEY, CDR2 SVGAGI. The CDR3 extends over 15 amino acids. V shed 6 bases and J 2 bases; nucleotides not matched to a gene: 4. The receptor was isolated from a man aged 45-65 years who had recovered from COVID-19. This rearrangement joins TRBV6-5 to TRBJ1-2, with 12 bases that match TRBD1. Sequenced input: PBMCs or T cells enriched from blood (not recorded which). The CDR3 DNA reads as TGTGCCAGCAGGAAGGGACAGGGGGCAAACTATGGCTACACCTTC. It encodes CASRKGQGANYGYTF.